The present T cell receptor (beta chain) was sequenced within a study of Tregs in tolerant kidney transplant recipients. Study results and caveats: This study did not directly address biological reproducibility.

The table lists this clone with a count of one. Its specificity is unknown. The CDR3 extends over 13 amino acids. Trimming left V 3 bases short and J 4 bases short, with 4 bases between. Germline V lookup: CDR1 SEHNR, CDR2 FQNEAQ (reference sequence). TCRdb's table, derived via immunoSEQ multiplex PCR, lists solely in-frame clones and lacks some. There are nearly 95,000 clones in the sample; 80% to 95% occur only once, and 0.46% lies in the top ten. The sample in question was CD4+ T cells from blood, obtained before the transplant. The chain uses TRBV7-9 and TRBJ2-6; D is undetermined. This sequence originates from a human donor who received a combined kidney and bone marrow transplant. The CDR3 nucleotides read TGTGCCAGCAGCTTCTCGGGGGCCAACGTCCTGACTTTC. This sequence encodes CASSFSGANVLTF. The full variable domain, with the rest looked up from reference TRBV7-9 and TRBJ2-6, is DTGVSQNPRHKITKRGQNVTFRCDPISEHNRLYWYRQTLGQGPEFLTYFQNEAQLEKSRLLSDRFSAERPKGSFSTLEIQRTEQGDSAMYLCASSFSGANVLTFGAGSRLTVL.